The next 9 T cell receptor beta chains were all read from a single sample in a study of blood T cell repertoires in COVID-19. Assay: immunoSEQ multiplex PCR; the TCRdb copy retains only in-frame clones and omits some. The table has more than 12,000 clones, about 86% seen once. The source material was peripheral blood. These receptor sequences come from a human donor in a cohort sampled during active COVID-19.

This clone was recorded only once. This chain connects TRBV9 to TRBJ2-7; 8 positions agree with TRBD1. The CDR3 contains 14 residues. V shed 4 bases and J 0 bases; nucleotides not matched to a gene: 3. CDR1 SGDLS and CDR2 YYNGEE come from the germline V gene. As DNA, the CDR3 is TGTGCCAGCAGCTTAACAGGGGGCTCCTACGAGCAGTACTTC. Translation gives CASSLTGGSYEQYF.

The rearrangement links TRBV21-1 to TRBJ2-7; TRBD2 is the table's D call and was not checked against the DNA. TRBV21-1 counts as a pseudogene. The length of the CDR3 is 13 residues. The CDR3 protein is CAGHQEGISEQYF. In nucleotides, the CDR3 is TGTGCCGGCCATCAGGAGGGTATCTCCGAGCAGTACTTC.

The V gene is TRBV29-1, the J gene TRBJ1-2; 9 bases fit TRBD1. The germline gives CDR1 SQVTM, CDR2 ANQGSEA. The J segment lost 2 bases and the V segment lost 7 bases, leaving 8 bases of the junction unmatched. This CDR3 comprises 14 residues. The CDR3 loop is CSAWTGAYNYGYTF. In DNA, the CDR3 is TGCAGCGCCTGGACAGGGGCGTACAACTATGGCTACACCTTC.

The chain combines TRBV28 with TRBJ2-1; no clear D. The germline CDR1 and CDR2 sequences are MDHEN and SYDVKM. The V end lost 4 bases, the J end lost 7 bases, and 11 bases lay between the germline ends. The CDR3 length is 13 residues. CDR3 in DNA: TGTGCCAGCAGTTCTGGAGATCGGAATGAGCAGTTCTTC. Residues: CASSSGDRNEQFF.

The V and J genes are TRBV29-1 and TRBJ1-3, with 10 bases lining up with TRBD1. The J segment lost 0 bases and the V segment lost 4 bases, leaving 3 bases of the junction unmatched. From germline, CDR1 is SQVTM and CDR2 ANQGSEA. The CDR3 totals 15 residues. CDR3 DNA sequence: TGCAGCGTTGCGGGACAGGGGTTCTCTGGAAACACCATATATTTT. It yields the protein CSVAGQGFSGNTIYF.

This chain links TRBV28 with TRBJ2-1, with TRBD1 identical over 11 bases. There are 18 residues in the CDR3. CDR1 is MDHEN and CDR2 is SYDVKM in the germline V gene. The junction had 12 bases not matched to a gene; V was cut back by 1 base and J by 7 bases. The CDR3 nucleotides are TGTGCCAGCAGTTTATCGGGGTACGGGACAGGGGGAGGGAATGAGCAGTTCTTC. As protein: CASSLSGYGTGGGNEQFF.

This clone was detected only once. As DNA, the CDR3 is TGTGCCAGCAGCTTAACGCGGCTAGCGGGAGGGTTGGACACCGGGGAGCTGTTTTTT. Its translation is CASSLTRLAGGLDTGELFF. The V gene is TRBV7-9, the J gene TRBJ2-2; 12 bases are a match to TRBD2. CDR3 length: 19 amino acids. The ends lost 2 bases at V and 3 bases at J; junction bases unmatched: 10. CDR1 and CDR2 (germline): SEHNR, FQNEAQ (reference sequence).

This clone showed up just a few times. V and J are TRBV9 and TRBJ2-7, with D maybe TRBD1 (6 bases). The germline V gene has CDR1 SGDLS and CDR2 YYNGEE. Trimming stripped 2 bases from V and 2 bases from J, with 17 bases between. This CDR3 is 16 amino acids long. CDR3 sequence: CASSVAVAGEPYEQYF. CDR3 DNA: TGTGCCAGCAGCGTGGCTGTGGCAGGGGAACCCTACGAGCAGTACTTC. Full variable domain (missing parts from reference TRBV9 and TRBJ2-7): DSGVTQTPKHLITATGQRVTLRCSPRSGDLSVYWYQQSLDQGLQFLIQYYNGEERAKGNILERFSAQQFPDLHSELNLSSLELGDSALYFCASSVAVAGEPYEQYFGPGTRLTVT.

This clone occurred once. CDR3 protein: CASSSSDRGSYGYTF. CDR3 nucleotides: TGTGCCAGCAGCTCGTCAGACAGGGGAAGCTATGGCTACACCTTC. The chain is built from TRBV3-1 (or the pseudogene TRBV3-2) and TRBJ1-2; TRBD1 matches at 8 bases. The V gene end was trimmed by 5 bases and the J gene end by 4 bases; junction bases not matched to a gene: 9. The V gene's germline CDR1 is LGHDT and CDR2 YNNKEL (reference sequence). The CDR3 covers 15 residues.